These 26 T cell receptor beta chains originate from one sample sequenced in a study of cytomegalovirus exposure and HLA in healthy donors. The study ran its PCR with 60 Vbeta and 13 Jbeta primers. TCRdb keeps only in-frame clones here, not all; method: immunoSEQ multiplex PCR. The sample carries about 160,000 clones, 85% recorded once. Sequencing input: PBMCs. The receptors were sampled from a boy aged 2-9 years in good health and CMV-seronegative.

The chain is built from TRBV9 and TRBJ1-1, with a tentative D call TRBD1 (5 bases). This CDR3 is 15 amino acids long. V shed 4 bases and J shed 0 bases, with 13 bases lying between them. Germline V gives CDR1 SGDLS, CDR2 YYNGEE. The CDR3 region is CASSPTGSMNTEAFF. For the CDR3, the DNA is TGTGCCAGCAGCCCCACAGGAAGCATGAACACTGAAGCTTTCTTT.

The chain employs TRBV11-3 and TRBJ2-3; D is perhaps TRBD2 (6 bases). CDR3 size: 15 residues. V was shortened by 1 base and J by 1 base, with 9 bases between the two germline ends. CDR1 SGHNT and CDR2 YENEEA come from the germline V gene. CDR3 sequence: CASSLGASGTDTQYF. The CDR3 DNA sequence: TGTGCCAGCAGCTTAGGCGCTAGCGGCACAGATACGCAGTATTTT.

The chain combines TRBV28 with TRBJ1-3; D remains unclear. Trimming left V 3 bases short and J 0 bases short, with 12 bases between. Looked up from germline, CDR1 is MDHEN and CDR2 is SYDVKM. The CDR3 runs 16 residues. CDR3 region: CASSFPQDISGNTIYF. The CDR3 nucleotides read TGTGCCAGCAGTTTCCCCCAAGACATCTCTGGAAACACCATATATTTT.

CDR3 sequence reads: CASSSPGGGGRETQYF. CDR3 DNA: TGTGCCAGCAGTTCCCCCGGGGGAGGGGGTAGAGAGACCCAGTACTTC. The chain uses TRBV28 and TRBJ2-5; D is perhaps TRBD2 (7 bases). V was pared by 4 bases and J by 4 bases, with 19 bases between. This CDR3 spans 16 amino acids. Germline CDR1 is MDHEN and CDR2 is SYDVKM.

The rearrangement joins TRBV29-1 to TRBJ1-3, with 7 bases identical to TRBD1. The trim removed 7 bases at V and 2 bases at J, leaving 8 bases unmatched. The CDR3 is 14 residues long. Germline assignment: CDR1 SQVTM and CDR2 ANQGSEA. DNA of the CDR3: TGCAGCGCTACGGGACAGCGAACTGGAAACACCATATATTTT. This encodes CSATGQRTGNTIYF.

This rearrangement joins TRBV11-2 to TRBJ1-2; D unclear. The V end lost 1 base, the J end lost 7 bases, and 4 bases lay between the germline ends. The CDR3 length is 11 residues. Germline CDR1 SGHAT, CDR2 FQNNGV. The CDR3 sequence is CASSLARGYTF. Written as DNA, the CDR3 is TGTGCCAGCAGCTTAGCCCGTGGCTACACCTTC.

The genes are TRBV5-8 and TRBJ2-3; D not certain. CDR3 length: 10 amino acids. Germline-derived CDR1 and CDR2 are SGHTS and YDEGEE. V was trimmed by 7 bases and J by 6 bases, leaving 6 bases between them. The CDR3 region has the DNA TGTGCCAGCCCTCTGGATACGCAGTATTTT. Its translation is CASPLDTQYF.

The chain carries TRBV11-2 and TRBJ1-5; D unclear. CDR1 and CDR2 from the germline V gene are SGHAT and FQNNGV. V was cut by 1 base and J by 5 bases, with 6 bases left in between. The CDR3 is made up of 13 amino acids. CDR3 bases: TGTGCCAGCAGCTTAGGAGGGCATCAGCCCCAGCATTTT. Amino acids: CASSLGGHQPQHF.

This clone was counted a few times. This chain joins TRBV29-1 and TRBJ1-3; no clear D. The CDR3 length is 13 residues. Trimming cost V 4 bases and J 0 bases, with 7 bases left between them. Germline CDR1 and CDR2: SQVTM and ANQGSEA. This CDR3 reads CSVVVSSGNTIYF. The DNA of the CDR3 is TGCAGCGTTGTGGTGAGCTCTGGAAACACCATATATTTT.

The chain couples TRBV20-1 to TRBJ2-7, with unresolved D. V lost 8 bases, J lost 1 base, and 6 bases lay in between. Germline V lookup: CDR1 DFQATT, CDR2 SNEGSKA (reference sequence). This CDR3 is built from 10 residues. CDR3: CSSASYEQYF. For the CDR3, the DNA is TGCAGTAGCGCGTCCTACGAGCAGTACTTC.

V usage is TRBV5-6 and J usage is TRBJ1-1; D remains ambiguous. Germline V lookup: CDR1 SGHDT, CDR2 YYEEEE. The germline V and J ends were trimmed by 3 bases and 5 bases, with 17 bases remaining between them. The CDR3 runs to 15 residues. CDR3 residues: CASSYQEGLGTEAFF. The DNA of the CDR3 is TGTGCCAGCAGCTATCAGGAGGGCCTGGGGACTGAAGCTTTCTTT.

The sample holds a few counts of this clone. This chain joins TRBV27 and TRBJ1-2, with TRBD1 identical over 7 bases. Germline V gene lookup returns CDR1 MNHEY and CDR2 SMNVEV (reference sequence). The CDR3 extends over 13 amino acids. The ends lost 6 bases at V and 5 bases at J; junction bases unmatched: 6. The CDR3 DNA reads as TGTGCCAGCAGCTGGGAACAGGGGTATGGCTACACCTTC. It specifies CASSWEQGYGYTF.

The gene calls are TRBV7-2 and TRBJ1-1, with D unclear. This CDR3 has 13 residues. Germline CDR1 is SGHTA and CDR2 is FQGNSA. V was pared by 8 bases and J by 4 bases, with 14 bases between. CDR3: CASLKRLSTEAFF. The CDR3 DNA reads TGTGCCAGCCTCAAGAGGCTGTCCACTGAAGCTTTCTTT.

The chain has TRBV5-4 and TRBJ1-2; TRBD1 aligns across 8 bases. This CDR3 region has 15 residues. V dropped 6 bases and J dropped 8; count of bases not matched to a gene: 15. Per the germline V gene, CDR1 is SGHNT and CDR2 is YYREEE (reference sequence). CDR3 residues: CASTSDLGTGEGYTF. The CDR3, as DNA: TGTGCCAGCACTTCAGACCTAGGGACAGGAGAGGGCTACACCTTC.

J is TRBJ1-6 and V is TRBV19; TRBD1 aligns across 11 bases. From germline, CDR1 is LNHDA and CDR2 SQIVND (reference sequence). CDR3 length: 15 amino acids. V shed 3 bases, J shed 9 bases, and the junction held 4 bases outside the gene matches. CDR3 residues: CASSIQDRGLSPLHF. CDR3 in DNA: TGTGCCAGTAGTATCCAGGACAGGGGGCTTTCACCCCTCCACTTT.

This sequence joins TRBV7-2 and TRBJ2-5, with 9 bases fitting TRBD2. Germline V CDR1 and CDR2: SGHTA, FQGNSA. V shed 1 base, J shed 5 bases, and the junction held 8 bases outside the gene matches. There are 16 residues in the CDR3. DNA of the CDR3: TGTGCCAGCAGCTTAGTTGGTCTAGCGGGACGGGAGACCCAGTACTTC. Translated: CASSLVGLAGRETQYF.

The CDR3 DNA sequence: TGTGCCAGCAGCGTAGACGACGCTCAGGTGGATGGCTACACCTTC. Translated: CASSVDDAQVDGYTF. This chain uses TRBV9 with TRBJ1-2, with D hard to call. The V gene lost 0 bases and the J gene lost 6 bases, with 15 bases spanning the gap. Germline V gene data show CDR1 as SGDLS and CDR2 as YYNGEE. The CDR3 spans 15 residues.

V usage is TRBV2 and J usage is TRBJ2-7; TRBD1 aligns across 7 bases. Germline V gene lookup returns CDR1 SNHLY and CDR2 FYNNEI. The CDR3 spans 15 residues. Trimming removed 11 bases from V and 5 bases from J; junction bases left unmatched: 18. CDR3 in amino acids: CAFSSPPTGDNEQYV. In nucleotides, the CDR3 is TGTGCCTTTTCGTCCCCCCCCACAGGGGACAACGAGCAGTACGTC.

The gene calls are TRBV11-3 and TRBJ2-1, with D possibly being TRBD2 (6 bases). This CDR3 region has 13 residues. Trimming removed 5 bases at V and 10 bases at J, with 15 bases between. Germline lookup yields CDR1 SGHNT and CDR2 YENEEA. The CDR3, as DNA: TGTGCCAGCAGCGTTTGGGACGGAGGGGAGCAGTTCTTC. It encodes CASSVWDGGEQFF.

The chain links TRBV5-4 to TRBJ1-2; tentatively, D is TRBD1 (6 bases). Deletions cut 0 bases from V and 4 bases from J, with 13 bases between. Germline-derived CDR1 and CDR2 are SGHNT and YYREEE (reference sequence). This CDR3 has 15 amino acids. In nucleotides, the CDR3 is TGTGCCAGCAGCTTGGAGGTTAGGACAGTCTATGGCTACACCTTC. This codes for CASSLEVRTVYGYTF.

The rearrangement joins TRBV5-1 to TRBJ2-1; 7 bases are shared with TRBD2. This CDR3 region has 15 residues. Per the germline V gene, CDR1 is SGHRS and CDR2 is YFSETQ. Germline trimming cut 2 bases from V and 9 bases from J; bases unmatched to any gene: 11. CDR3 amino acids: CASSLGLVAKGEQFF. CDR3 sequence (DNA): TGCGCCAGCAGCTTAGGACTAGTAGCAAAGGGTGAGCAGTTCTTC.

This clone was counted a single time. V and J are TRBV19 and TRBJ1-1; TRBD1 might be the D (5 bases). Germline CDR1 reads LNHDA; CDR2 reads SQIVND (reference sequence). The V end lost 6 bases, the J end lost 3 bases, and 8 bases lay between the germline ends. The CDR3 is 12 amino acids. The CDR3 protein is CASRRGDTEAFF. Here the CDR3 DNA reads TGTGCCAGTAGACGGGGGGACACTGAAGCTTTCTTT. The entire variable domain, with the rest obtained from reference TRBV19 and TRBJ1-1, is as follows: DGGITQSPKYLFRKEGQNVTLSCEQNLNHDAMYWYRQDPGQGLRLIYYSQIVNDFQKGDIAEGYSVSREKKESFPLTVTSAQKNPTAFYLCASRRGDTEAFFGQGTRLTVV.

The genes are TRBV29-1 and TRBJ2-7; weak D call: TRBD1 (7 bases). CDR1 is SQVTM and CDR2 is ANQGSEA in the germline V gene. The V end was cut by 4 bases, the J end by 3 bases, with 16 bases between. The CDR3 consists of 14 residues. CDR3 sequence (DNA): TGCAGCGTTGTCCTGGCAGGGGGGCACTACGAGCAGTACTTC. Amino acid sequence: CSVVLAGGHYEQYF.

The chain links TRBV6-1 to TRBJ1-2, with D hard to call. V lost 2 bases to trimming and J lost 4 bases, with 11 bases between them. The CDR3 is 14 residues long. The germline V gene encodes CDR1 MNHNS and CDR2 SASEGT. CDR3: CASSEPTLVYGYTF. In DNA form, the CDR3 reads TGTGCCAGCAGTGAACCGACACTAGTCTATGGCTACACCTTC.

The chain joins TRBV27 to TRBJ1-1; D is unresolved. Between the trimmed V and J ends, which lost 2 bases and 1 base, there was a span of 5 bases. Germline CDR1 MNHEY, CDR2 SMNVEV (reference sequence). This CDR3 is built from 13 residues. This CDR3 reads CASSLARNTEAFF. The CDR3, as DNA: TGTGCCAGCAGTTTAGCCAGGAACACTGAAGCTTTCTTT.

The V and J genes are TRBV9 and TRBJ2-1; D is undetermined. The V gene lost 0 bases and the J gene lost 6 bases, with 10 bases spanning the gap. Germline lookup yields CDR1 SGDLS and CDR2 YYNGEE. The CDR3 contains 14 residues. The chain's CDR3 is CASSVGAVGNEQFF. The CDR3 DNA sequence: TGTGCCAGCAGCGTAGGGGCAGTTGGCAATGAGCAGTTCTTC. The variable domain in full, completed from reference TRBV9 and TRBJ2-1, reads DSGVTQTPKHLITATGQRVTLRCSPRSGDLSVYWYQQSLDQGLQFLIQYYNGEERAKGNILERFSAQQFPDLHSELNLSSLELGDSALYFCASSVGAVGNEQFFGPGTRLTVL.